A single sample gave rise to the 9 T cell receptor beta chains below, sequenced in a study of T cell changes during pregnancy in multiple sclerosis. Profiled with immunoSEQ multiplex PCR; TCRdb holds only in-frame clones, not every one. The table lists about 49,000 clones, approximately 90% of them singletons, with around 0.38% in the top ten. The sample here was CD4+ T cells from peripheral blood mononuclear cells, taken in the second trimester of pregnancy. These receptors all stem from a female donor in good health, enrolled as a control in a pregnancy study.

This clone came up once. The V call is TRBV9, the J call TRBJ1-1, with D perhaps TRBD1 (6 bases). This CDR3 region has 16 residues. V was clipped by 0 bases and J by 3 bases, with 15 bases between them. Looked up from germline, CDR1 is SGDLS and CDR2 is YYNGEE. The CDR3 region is CASSVGLQGYYTEAFF. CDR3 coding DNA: TGTGCCAGCAGCGTAGGGTTACAGGGATACTACACTGAAGCTTTCTTT.

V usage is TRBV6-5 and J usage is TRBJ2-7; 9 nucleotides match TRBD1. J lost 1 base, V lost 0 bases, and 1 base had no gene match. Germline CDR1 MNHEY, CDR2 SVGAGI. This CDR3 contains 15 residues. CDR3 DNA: TGTGCCAGCAGTTACTCCGGACAGGGGTCCTACGAGCAGTACTTC. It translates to CASSYSGQGSYEQYF.

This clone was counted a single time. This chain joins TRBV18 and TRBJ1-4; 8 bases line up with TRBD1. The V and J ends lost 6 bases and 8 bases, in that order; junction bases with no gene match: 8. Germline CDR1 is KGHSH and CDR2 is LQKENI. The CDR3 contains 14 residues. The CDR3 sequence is CASSSPGQAEKLFF. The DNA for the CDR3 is TGTGCCAGCTCGTCCCCGGGACAGGCAGAAAAACTGTTTTTT.

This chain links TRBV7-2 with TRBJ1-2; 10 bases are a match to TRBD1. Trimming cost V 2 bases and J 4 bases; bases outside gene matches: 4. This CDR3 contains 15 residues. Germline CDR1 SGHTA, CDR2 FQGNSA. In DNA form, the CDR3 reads TGTGCCAGCAGCTTAACCGGACAGGGGGGCTATGGCTACACCTTC. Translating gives CASSLTGQGGYGYTF.

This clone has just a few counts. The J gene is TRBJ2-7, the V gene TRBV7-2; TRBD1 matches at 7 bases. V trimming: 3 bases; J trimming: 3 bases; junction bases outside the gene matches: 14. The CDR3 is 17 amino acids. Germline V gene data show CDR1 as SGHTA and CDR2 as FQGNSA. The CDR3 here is CASSLTGYDSLGYEQYF. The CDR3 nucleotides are TGTGCCAGCAGCTTGACAGGGTACGACTCACTGGGCTACGAGCAGTACTTC.

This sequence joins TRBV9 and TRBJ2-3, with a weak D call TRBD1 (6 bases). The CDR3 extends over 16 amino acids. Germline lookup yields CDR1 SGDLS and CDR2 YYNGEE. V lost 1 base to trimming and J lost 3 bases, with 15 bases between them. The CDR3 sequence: CASSVRSSGATDTQYF. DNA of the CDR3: TGTGCCAGCAGCGTAAGGAGTTCAGGGGCGACAGATACGCAGTATTTT.

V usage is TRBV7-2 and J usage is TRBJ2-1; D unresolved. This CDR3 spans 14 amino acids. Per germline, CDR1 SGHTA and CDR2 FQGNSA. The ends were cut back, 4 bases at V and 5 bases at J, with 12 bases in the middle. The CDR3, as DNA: TGTGCCAGCAGCTCCCATCAGGTCCACAATGAGCAGTTCTTC. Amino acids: CASSSHQVHNEQFF.

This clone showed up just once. The CDR3 loop is CASSPNLQGNTEAFF. The CDR3, as DNA: TGCGCCAGCAGCCCGAACCTACAGGGGAACACTGAAGCTTTCTTT. This rearrangement joins TRBV5-1 to TRBJ1-1; a weak D match, TRBD1 (6 bases). Deletions cut 4 bases from V and 1 base from J, with 14 bases between. The CDR3 is 15 amino acids. Germline V lookup: CDR1 SGHRS, CDR2 YFSETQ.

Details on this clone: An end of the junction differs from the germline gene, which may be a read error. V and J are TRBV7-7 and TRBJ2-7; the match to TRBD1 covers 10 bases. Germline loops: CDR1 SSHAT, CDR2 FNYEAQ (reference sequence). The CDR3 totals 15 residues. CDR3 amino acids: CASSFRTGGSYEQYF. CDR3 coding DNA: TGTGCTAGCAGCTTCAGGACAGGGGGCTCCTACGAGCAGTACTTC.